These 7 T cell receptor beta chains came from one sample sequenced in a study of T cell responses to AZD1222 COVID-19 vaccine. The assay was immunoSEQ multiplex PCR, and TCRdb's table has in-frame clones only and misses some. The top ten clones hold around 4.6% of a sample with over 150,000 clones, 92% of them seen once. The specimen was peripheral blood, collected on day 0 of MenACWY control vaccination. The receptors come from an adult in good health.

This chain uses TRBV9 with TRBJ2-7; no clear D gene. The V end lost 4 bases, the J end lost 2 bases, and 10 bases lay between the germline ends. CDR1 is SGDLS, CDR2 YYNGEE, per germline. The CDR3 extends over 13 amino acids. The CDR3 loop is CASSPRSTYEQYF. The CDR3, as DNA: TGTGCCAGCAGCCCTCGAAGCACCTACGAGCAGTACTTC.

The rearrangement joins TRBV30 to TRBJ2-1; 7 bases align to TRBD2. The V gene end was trimmed by 1 base and the J gene end by 3 bases; junction bases not matched to a gene: 6. The V gene's germline CDR1 is GTSNPN and CDR2 SVGIG (reference sequence). This CDR3 spans 15 amino acids. The CDR3 sequence is CAWSGGRANYNEQFF. CDR3 sequence (DNA): TGTGCCTGGAGTGGAGGGAGGGCCAACTACAATGAGCAGTTCTTC.

CDR3 in DNA: TGTGCCGGGACCGGGGATTTCTATGGCTACACCTTC. Amino acids: CAGTGDFYGYTF. This chain joins TRBV30 and TRBJ1-2; weak D call: TRBD1 (5 bases). The CDR3 loop spans 12 amino acids. CDR1 GTSNPN and CDR2 SVGIG come from the germline V gene (reference sequence). V gave up 8 bases and J gave up 4 bases, with 14 bases separating them. The full variable domain, with the rest looked up from reference TRBV30 and TRBJ1-2, is SQTIHQWPATLVQPVGSPLSLECTVEGTSNPNLYWYRQAAGRGLQLLFYSVGIGQISSEVPQNLSASRPQDRQFILSSKKLLLSDSGFYLCAGTGDFYGYTFGSGTRLTVV.

The V call is TRBV3-1 (or the pseudogene TRBV3-2), the J call TRBJ1-4, with unresolved D. Trimming removed 1 base from V and 8 bases from J, with 2 bases in between. The CDR3 loop spans 11 amino acids. Germline V gives CDR1 LGHDT, CDR2 YNNKEL (reference sequence). The CDR3 sequence: CASSQGEKLFF. DNA for the CDR3: TGTGCCAGCAGCCAAGGCGAAAAACTGTTTTTT.

This chain joins TRBV28 and TRBJ1-4, with 7 bases identical to TRBD1. CDR1 is MDHEN, CDR2 SYDVKM, per germline. The junction had 2 bases not matched to a gene; V was cut back by 0 bases and J by 4 bases. The CDR3 runs 15 residues. The CDR3 spells CASSLWAGGNEKLFF. CDR3 nucleotide sequence: TGTGCCAGCAGTTTATGGGCAGGGGGTAATGAAAAACTGTTTTTT.

This chain connects TRBV21-1 to TRBJ1-2; TRBD1, the D gene given by the table, was not confirmed from the DNA. TRBV21-1 is a recognized pseudogene. The CDR3 covers 12 residues. CDR3: CASSKGRDGYTF. The CDR3 DNA reads TGTGCCAGCAGCAAGGGCAGGGATGGCTACACCTTC.

The chain joins TRBV5-1 to TRBJ2-7; the match to TRBD1 covers 9 bases. The V gene's germline CDR1 is SGHRS and CDR2 YFSETQ. The CDR3 loop spans 15 amino acids. Trimming took 2 bases from V and 2 from J; bases not matched to a gene: 5. The CDR3 loop is CASSFTGGEAYEQYF. The CDR3 nucleotides read TGCGCCAGCAGCTTTACAGGGGGCGAAGCCTACGAGCAGTACTTC.